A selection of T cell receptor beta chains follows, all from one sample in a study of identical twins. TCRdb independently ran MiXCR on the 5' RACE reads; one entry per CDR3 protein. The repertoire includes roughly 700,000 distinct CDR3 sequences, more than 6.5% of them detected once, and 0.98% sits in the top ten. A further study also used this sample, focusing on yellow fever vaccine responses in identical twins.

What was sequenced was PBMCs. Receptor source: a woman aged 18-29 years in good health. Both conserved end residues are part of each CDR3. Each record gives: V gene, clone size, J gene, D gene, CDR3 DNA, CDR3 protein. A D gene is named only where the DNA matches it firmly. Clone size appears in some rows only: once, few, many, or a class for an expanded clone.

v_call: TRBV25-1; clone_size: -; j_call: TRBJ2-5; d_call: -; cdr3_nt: TGTGCCAGCAGTGAACCCCCCCTTGAGACCCAGTACTTC; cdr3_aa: CASSEPPLETQYF
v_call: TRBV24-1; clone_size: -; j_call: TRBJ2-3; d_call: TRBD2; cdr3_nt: TGTGCCACCAGTAACCAAGCGGGGGGGCGCACAGATACGCAGTATTTT; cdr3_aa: CATSNQAGGRTDTQYF
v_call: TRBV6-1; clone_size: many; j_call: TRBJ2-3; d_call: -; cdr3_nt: TGTGCCAGCAGGGGAGGGGCACAGGGACGCGATACGCAGTATTTT; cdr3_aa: CASRGGAQGRDTQYF
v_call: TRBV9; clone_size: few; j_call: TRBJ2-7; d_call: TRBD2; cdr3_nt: TGTGCCAGCAGCCGCGGGGCGGGAGCCCCCTACGAGCAGTACTTC; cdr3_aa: CASSRGAGAPYEQYF
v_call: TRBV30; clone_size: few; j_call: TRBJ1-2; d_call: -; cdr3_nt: TGTGCCTGGACCCTAGGAGGTACGGCCAACTATGGCTACACCTTC; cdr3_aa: CAWTLGGTANYGYTF
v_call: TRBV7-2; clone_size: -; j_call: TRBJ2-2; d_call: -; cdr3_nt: TGTGCCAGCGAAAAGGGGGTCAGGGGTTACACCGGGGAGCTGTTTTTT; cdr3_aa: CASEKGVRGYTGELFF
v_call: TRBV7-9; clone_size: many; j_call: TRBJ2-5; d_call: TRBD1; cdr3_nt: TGTGCCAGCAGCCCCCAGGACAGGGTAGAGGAGACCCAGTACTTC; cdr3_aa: CASSPQDRVEETQYF
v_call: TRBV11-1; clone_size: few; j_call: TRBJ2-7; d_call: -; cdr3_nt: TGTGCCAGCAGCCCCCGGGACGGGAAATTTCAGGGCGGACAGTCCTACGAGCAGTACTTC; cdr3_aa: CASSPRDGKFQGGQSYEQYF
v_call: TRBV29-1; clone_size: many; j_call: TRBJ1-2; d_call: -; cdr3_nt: TGCAGCGTTGAAGTTACGTCGAACTATGGCTACACCTTC; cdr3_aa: CSVEVTSNYGYTF
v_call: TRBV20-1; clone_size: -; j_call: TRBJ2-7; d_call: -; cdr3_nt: TGCAGTGCTAGAGATCGCATCTACGAGCAGTACTTC; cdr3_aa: CSARDRIYEQYF
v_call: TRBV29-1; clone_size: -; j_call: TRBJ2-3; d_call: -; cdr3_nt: TGCAGCGTCCCTGACGGAATCACAGATACGCAGTATTTT; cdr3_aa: CSVPDGITDTQYF